One and the same sample provided the 26 T cell receptor beta chains below, sequenced in a study of breast tumors, draining lymph nodes, adjacent tissues. TCRdb processed the multiplex PCR reads anew with MiXCR; each CDR3 protein has one entry. The sample consists of roughly 70,000 distinct CDR3 sequences, about 40% of them appearing once. The sample comprised breast tumor tissue. The receptor source for this set is a female donor with breast cancer. Some clones in this sample may be carry-over from other donors' samples.

This clonotype was seen ten or more times. This chain connects TRBV5-1 to TRBJ1-2; 11 bases line up with TRBD1. The germline V gene encodes CDR1 SGHRS and CDR2 YFSETQ. Losses at the gene ends were 5 bases for V and 2 bases for J; bases not matched to a gene: 2. The CDR3 spans 14 residues. CDR3 amino acids: CASSGTGGNYGYTF. Here the CDR3 DNA reads TGCGCCAGCAGTGGGACAGGGGGGAACTATGGCTACACCTTC.

This clonotype was seen at least ten times. The chain has TRBV11-2 and TRBJ1-1, with 7 bases lining up with TRBD1. The V and J ends lost 3 bases and 3 bases, in that order; junction bases with no gene match: 1. Germline loops: CDR1 SGHAT, CDR2 FQNNGV. CDR3 size: 13 residues. CDR3 nucleotides: TGTGCCAGCAGCTTCACAGGGGACACTGAAGCTTTCTTT. Protein: CASSFTGDTEAFF.

Remarks on this clonotype: This could be a read error, since a much larger clone is one nucleotide away. The rearrangement uses TRBV5-1 and TRBJ1-3; no reliable D call. The CDR3 consists of 15 residues. Germline V gene lookup returns CDR1 SGHRS and CDR2 YFSETQ. The CDR3 bases are TGCACCAGCAGCTTGGTTGGCGCACCTGGAAACACCATATATTTT. It is translated as CTSSLVGAPGNTIYF. Filled out from reference TRBV5-1 and TRBJ1-3, the complete variable domain reads KAGVTQTPRYLIKTRGQQVTLSCSPISGHRSVSWYQQTPGQGLQFLFEYFSETQRNKGNFPGRFSGRQFSNSRSEMNVSTLELGDSALYLCTSSLVGAPGNTIYFGEGSWLTVV.

In the case of this clonotype: At one end the junction does not follow the germline gene, possibly because of a read error. The chain carries TRBV2 and TRBJ1-6; no firm D call. CDR3 size: 17 residues. The V gene's germline CDR1 is SNHLY and CDR2 FYNNEI. This chain's CDR3 is CASSEIGGSPFNSPLHF. The CDR3 nucleotides are TGTGCCAGCAGTGAAATTGGCGGGAGCCCGTTTAACTCACCCCTTCACTTT. Full variable domain (remainder filled in from reference TRBV2 and TRBJ1-6): EPEVTQTPSHQVTQMGQEVILRCVPISNHLYFYWYRQILGQKVEFLVSFYNNEISEKSEIFDDQFSVERPDGSNFTLKIRSTKLEDSAMYFCASSEIGGSPFNSPLHFGNGTRLTVT.

Comment on this clonotype: The conserved phenylalanine or tryptophan is not found at the CDR3 terminus, so this likely reflects a read error. The rearrangement links TRBV9 to TRBJ2-2; D perhaps matches TRBD2 (5 bases). CDR1 and CDR2 (germline): SGDLS, YYNGEE. This CDR3 has 14 residues. Here the CDR3 reads CASSVVEVTGKLFS. The CDR3 region has the DNA TGTGCCAGCAGCGTGGTGGAGGTCACCGGGAAGCTGTTTTCT.

The sample holds many counts of this clonotype. The CDR3 protein is CASSPGPSSYEQYF. The CDR3 nucleotides are TGTGCCAGCAGCCCAGGACCCAGCTCCTACGAGCAGTACTTC. V usage is TRBV7-2 and J usage is TRBJ2-7; unclear D gene. Germline-derived CDR1 and CDR2 are SGHTA and FQGNSA. Trimming removed 5 bases from V and 0 bases from J, with 11 bases in between. The CDR3 has 14 residues.

The V gene is TRBV14, the J gene TRBJ2-7; 16 positions match TRBD2. With 3 bases clipped from V and 2 bases from J, the junction kept 1 base outside the gene matches. CDR1 and CDR2 (germline): SGHDN, FVKESK. The CDR3 runs to 16 residues. The CDR3 loop is CASSQGLAGGPYEQYF. Here the CDR3 DNA reads TGTGCCAGCAGCCAGGGACTAGCGGGAGGGCCCTACGAGCAGTACTTC.

This clonotype was counted a few times. The chain uses TRBV12-5 and TRBJ2-3, with 8 bases aligning to TRBD2. The V gene end was trimmed by 3 bases and the J gene end by 2 bases; junction bases not matched to a gene: 13. There are 18 residues in the CDR3. Per the germline V gene, CDR1 is LGHNT and CDR2 is FRNRAP. The CDR3 region has the DNA TGTGCTAGTGGTTTCGGGCGGGGGGCCCTCTCTTACACAGATACGCAGTATTTT. Translation gives CASGFGRGALSYTDTQYF.

This clonotype was observed at least ten times. The chain employs TRBV20-1 and TRBJ2-1, with 8 bases lining up with TRBD2. The CDR3 is made up of 17 amino acids. CDR1 is DFQATT and CDR2 is SNEGSKA in the germline V gene (reference sequence). The J segment lost 2 bases and the V segment lost 0 bases, leaving 9 bases of the junction unmatched. This chain's CDR3 is CSARDVTGGSPYNEQFF. The CDR3 DNA is TGCAGTGCTAGAGATGTTACGGGAGGGAGCCCCTACAATGAGCAGTTCTTC.

This clonotype was counted once. V usage is TRBV6-4 and J usage is TRBJ2-7; 15 nucleotides match TRBD2. CDR3 length equals 20 residues. Trimming at V came to 4 bases and at J to 2 bases, leaving 15 bases not matched to a gene. Germline lookup yields CDR1 MRHNA and CDR2 SNTAGT. The CDR3 loop is CASSAREGLAGGILTYEQYF. CDR3 DNA: TGTGCCAGCAGTGCTAGAGAGGGACTAGCGGGGGGAATACTTACCTACGAGCAGTACTTC.

The sample holds many counts of this clonotype. V gene TRBV6-8 combines with J gene TRBJ2-1; D gene uncertain. Trimming removed 6 bases at V and 13 bases at J, with 19 bases between. The CDR3 has 13 residues. In germline, CDR1 is MNHGY, CDR2 SAAAGT. CDR3 in amino acids: CASRGRELYGQFF. For the CDR3, the DNA is TGTGCCAGCAGGGGCAGAGAACTATACGGACAGTTCTTC.

In the case of this clonotype: One junction end does not reproduce the germline sequence, and a read error may be involved. The gene calls are TRBV7-7 and TRBJ2-7; 11 nucleotides match TRBD2. Germline CDR1 and CDR2: SSHAT and FNYEAQ (reference sequence). The CDR3 has 15 residues. The CDR3: CASSGSGGAVHEQYF. The CDR3 DNA sequence: TGTGCTAGCAGCGGTAGCGGGGGGGCCGTACACGAGCAGTACTTC.

The V and J genes are TRBV14 and TRBJ1-1, with no clear D. CDR3 size: 14 residues. Germline assignment: CDR1 SGHDN and CDR2 FVKESK. The V and J ends lost 4 bases and 6 bases respectively, with 15 bases between them. As DNA, the CDR3 is TGTGCCAGCAGCCTCCAAAGGGTATCTGCTGAAGCTTTCTTT. It encodes CASSLQRVSAEAFF.

This clonotype has a count of ten or more. The chain employs TRBV6-6 and TRBJ1-5; D is unresolved. Between the trimmed V and J ends, which lost 6 bases and 0 bases, there was a span of 9 bases. In germline, CDR1 is MNHNY, CDR2 SVGAGI (reference sequence). The CDR3 spans 14 residues. The CDR3 sequence is CASRETGSNQPQHF. The CDR3 nucleotides read TGTGCCAGCAGAGAGACGGGTAGCAATCAGCCCCAGCATTTT.

This chain connects TRBV10-3 to TRBJ2-7; D is undetermined. Germline V gives CDR1 ENHRY, CDR2 SYGVKD. The CDR3 totals 14 residues. V was pared by 4 bases and J by 3 bases, with 13 bases between. CDR3 in amino acids: CAISARASGYEQYF. CDR3 in DNA: TGTGCCATCAGTGCTAGGGCAAGTGGCTACGAGCAGTACTTC.

This clonotype was found many times. The rearrangement joins TRBV6-6 to TRBJ1-5; unclear D gene. Looked up from germline, CDR1 is MNHNY and CDR2 is SVGAGI (reference sequence). Trimming cost V 7 bases and J 5 bases, with 12 bases left between them. The CDR3 contains 13 residues. CDR3 region: CASTILKDQPQHF. The CDR3 bases are TGTGCCAGCACCATCCTAAAAGATCAGCCCCAGCATTTT.

This clonotype was detected ten times or more. This chain connects TRBV27 to TRBJ1-4; D gene uncertain. Trimming took 10 bases from V and 6 from J, leaving 21 bases between them. Germline assignment: CDR1 MNHEY and CDR2 SMNVEV (reference sequence). The CDR3 loop spans 15 amino acids. The CDR3: CATSLLRGRHEKLFF. In nucleotides, the CDR3 is TGTGCCACCTCCCTCCTCCGGGGAAGGCATGAAAAACTGTTTTTT. Variable domain in full (rest from reference TRBV27 and TRBJ1-4): EAQVTQNPRYLITVTGKKLTVTCSQNMNHEYMSWYRQDPGLGLRQIYYSMNVEVTDKGDVPEGYKVSRKEKRNFPLILESPSPNQTSLYFCATSLLRGRHEKLFFGSGTQLSVL.

This chain uses TRBV12-3 or TRBV12-4 with TRBJ2-7; D tentatively fits TRBD1 or TRBD2 (6 bases each). This CDR3 has 15 amino acids. V was pared by 5 bases and J by 4 bases, with 18 bases between. CDR3 sequence (DNA): TGTGCCAGCAGTGCTCAATGGGGGGCGCTTTACGAGCAGTACTTC. It is translated as CASSAQWGALYEQYF.

The rearrangement uses TRBV7-2 and TRBJ2-5; D possibly matches TRBD1 or TRBD2 (7 bases each). Trimming removed 5 bases at V and 2 bases at J, with 21 bases between. Germline V gene data show CDR1 as SGHTA and CDR2 as FQGNSA. CDR3 size: 17 residues. The CDR3 sequence: CASSPGRGRGRQETQYF. CDR3 bases: TGTGCCAGCAGCCCTGGTAGGGGGCGGGGGAGGCAAGAGACCCAGTACTTC.

This clonotype showed up just once. One junction end does not reproduce the germline sequence, and a read error may be involved. The CDR3 spells CASSPRGKRESYNVQSF. In DNA form, the CDR3 reads TGTGCCAGTAGTCCCCGCGGAAAGCGGGAGAGCTACAATGTGCAGTCCTTC. This chain links TRBV19 with TRBJ2-1, with 8 positions matching TRBD2. Per the germline V gene, CDR1 is LNHDA and CDR2 is SQIVND (reference sequence). The CDR3 runs to 17 residues.

J is TRBJ2-5 and V is TRBV3-1, with D possibly TRBD1 on 6 matching bases. The V end lost 4 bases, the J end lost 5 bases, and 14 bases lay between the germline ends. The CDR3 sequence is 14 residues long. Germline V gene lookup returns CDR1 LGHDT and CDR2 YNNKEL (reference sequence). Here the CDR3 DNA reads TGTGCCAGCAGCCGTGGACGACAGGTGGAGACCCAGTACTTC. Translation: CASSRGRQVETQYF.

The chain combines TRBV20-1 with TRBJ1-4; 11 nucleotides agree with TRBD1. V was clipped by 0 bases and J by 11 bases; unmatched bases: 8. Germline V gene data show CDR1 as DFQATT and CDR2 as SNEGSKA (reference sequence). The CDR3 totals 15 residues. The CDR3 nucleotides are TGCAGTGCTAGAGATCAAGGGACAGGGGGATGGAAACTGTTTTTT. Residues: CSARDQGTGGWKLFF.

To note about this clonotype: Germline and junction disagree at one end, which may indicate a read error. The chain links TRBV15 to TRBJ2-7, with 8 bases identical to TRBD1. The CDR3 loop spans 15 amino acids. Germline V gene data show CDR1 as LNHNV and CDR2 as YYDKDF (reference sequence). The DNA for the CDR3 is TGCGCCACCAGTGCATACCAGGGGGCGGCCCACGAGCAGTACTTC. Translating gives CATSAYQGAAHEQYF.

As to this clonotype: A much larger clone is a single base away; this may be a read error. The chain joins TRBV6-2 or TRBV6-3 to TRBJ1-6, with 9 positions matching TRBD1. Germline values: CDR1 MNHEY, CDR2 SVGEGT. The CDR3 length is 15 residues. The J segment lost 7 bases and the V segment lost 6 bases, leaving 7 bases of the junction unmatched. The CDR3 region is CASSPPGTGNSPLHF. CDR3 DNA: TGTGCCAGCAGCCCACCGGGGACAGGGAATTCACCCCTCCACTTT.

As concerns this clonotype: Since a much larger clone is just one base distant, this may be a read error. The genes are TRBV4-2 and TRBJ2-5; 8 bases fit TRBD2. CDR1 is LGHNA, CDR2 YNFKEQ, per germline. The length of the CDR3 is 15 residues. The CDR3 region is CVSSRNSGIAETQYF. In DNA, the CDR3 is TGTGTCAGCAGCCGTAATAGCGGGATAGCGGAGACCCAGTACTTC.

About this clonotype itself: A read error may account for a junction end that differs from germline. This sequence joins TRBV19 and TRBJ1-4, with 10 bases lining up with TRBD1. The V gene's germline CDR1 is LNHDA and CDR2 SQIVND (reference sequence). There are 15 residues in the CDR3. CDR3 sequence (DNA): TGTGCCAGTAGACCATATGGGACAGGGGATGAAAAACTGTCTTTT. Its protein is CASRPYGTGDEKLSF. Combining the CDR3 with reference TRBV19 and TRBJ1-4 gives the whole variable domain DGGITQSPKYLFRKEGQNVTLSCEQNLNHDAMYWYRQDPGQGLRLIYYSQIVNDFQKGDIAEGYSVSREKKESFPLTVTSAQKNPTAFYLCASRPYGTGDEKLSFGSGTQLSVL.